The 2 T cell receptor beta chains below come from one sample, sequenced in a study of cytomegalovirus exposure and HLA in healthy donors. The PCR employed 60 Vbeta primers together with 13 Jbeta primers. The method was immunoSEQ multiplex PCR; TCRdb's version includes in-frame clones alone and lacks a portion of them. The sample has around 100,000 clones; 50% to 70% are singletons. Material for sequencing was PBMCs. These TCRs come from a man aged 30 to 45 in good health and CMV-seropositive.

In this sample, this clone turned up a few times. The genes are TRBV2 and TRBJ2-7, with D perhaps TRBD2 (5 bases). V was pared by 1 base and J by 7 bases, with 17 bases between. Looked up from germline, CDR1 is SNHLY and CDR2 is FYNNEI. The CDR3 contains 15 residues. Here the CDR3 reads CASSEGTVLGLEQYF. CDR3 DNA: TGTGCCAGCAGTGAAGGGACTGTCTTGGGTTTAGAGCAGTACTTC.

The CDR3 DNA reads as TGTGCCAGCAGCAAAGCCGTAGCGGGGGGCACAGATACGCAGTATTTT. Amino acid sequence: CASSKAVAGGTDTQYF. V usage is TRBV5-4 and J usage is TRBJ2-3; 9 bases match TRBD2. The J segment lost 1 base and the V segment lost 4 bases, leaving 7 bases of the junction unmatched. In germline, CDR1 is SGHNT, CDR2 YYREEE (reference sequence). This CDR3 spans 16 amino acids.